Presented here are 16 T cell receptor beta chains from one specimen sequenced in a study of shared clonotypes between healthy human individuals. Clones were sequenced by immunoSEQ multiplex PCR, and TCRdb holds only the in-frame ones, with some missing. The sample holds about 1.1 million clones, roughly 80% seen once. The sequenced sample consisted of memory CD4+ T cells from PBMCs. Stated subset: CD45RA-negative fraction. The receptors come from a young man in good health. Some clones in this sample may be carry-over from other donors' samples.

The chain recombines TRBV10-3 with TRBJ2-3, with TRBD2 matching over 10 bases. The V gene end was trimmed by 6 bases and the J gene end by 1 base; junction bases not matched to a gene: 1. Germline loops: CDR1 ENHRY, CDR2 SYGVKD. The CDR3 length is 14 residues. The CDR3, as DNA: TGTGCCATCAGGGGGACTAGCGGCACAGATACGCAGTATTTT. It translates to CAIRGTSGTDTQYF.

This sequence joins TRBV6-1 and TRBJ2-5; 10 bases align to TRBD1. This CDR3 is built from 15 residues. V was pared by 8 bases and J by 4 bases, with 10 bases of the junction left unmatched. Germline loops: CDR1 MNHNS, CDR2 SASEGT. The CDR3 here is CASDGQGVLVETQYF. As DNA, the CDR3 is TGTGCCAGCGACGGACAGGGGGTTCTTGTAGAGACCCAGTACTTC.

On this clone: The junction differs from germline at one of its ends, possibly a read error. This chain links TRBV6-5 with TRBJ1-1, with D possibly TRBD1 on 5 matching bases. This CDR3 is built from 14 residues. The germline CDR1 and CDR2 sequences are MNHEY and SVGAGI. The CDR3 reads CASGYSRGEAEAFF. The CDR3 nucleotides read TGTGCCAGCGGTTACTCGCGGGGGGAAGCTGAGGCTTTCTTT.

The chain joins TRBV6-5 to TRBJ2-5; D call uncertain. Trimming cost V 6 bases and J 2 bases, with 7 bases left between them. CDR1 is MNHEY and CDR2 is SVGAGI in the germline V gene. The CDR3 contains 12 residues. The chain's CDR3 is CASRSQQETQYF. For the CDR3, the DNA is TGTGCCAGCAGGTCGCAGCAAGAGACCCAGTACTTC.

The rearrangement uses TRBV5-4 and TRBJ1-3; maybe TRBD1 (6 bases). The germline CDR1 and CDR2 sequences are SGHNT and YYREEE (reference sequence). Trimming removed 2 bases at V and 0 bases at J, with 12 bases between. There are 16 residues in the CDR3. CDR3 residues: CASSFSGADSGNTIYF. The DNA for the CDR3 is TGTGCCAGCAGCTTTTCAGGGGCGGACTCTGGAAACACCATATATTTT. Full variable domain (missing parts from reference TRBV5-4 and TRBJ1-3): ETGVTQSPTHLIKTRGQQVTLRCSSQSGHNTVSWYQQALGQGPQFIFQYYREEENGRGNFPPRFSGLQFPNYSSELNVNALELDDSALYLCASSFSGADSGNTIYFGEGSWLTVV.

The rearrangement uses TRBV9 and TRBJ2-1; D unclear. The germline V gene has CDR1 SGDLS and CDR2 YYNGEE. This CDR3 is built from 19 residues. Between the trimmed V and J ends, which lost 1 base and 0 bases, there was a span of 20 bases. Here the CDR3 reads CASSVLSSERPTSYNEQFF. The CDR3 DNA is TGTGCCAGCAGCGTACTGTCCTCGGAACGACCCACCTCCTACAATGAGCAGTTCTTC.

At least ten counts were recorded for this clone. The same CDR3 arises from other DNA sequences in this sample as well. This chain uses TRBV28 with TRBJ2-7; the D call may be TRBD1 or TRBD2 (5 bases each). V was trimmed by 5 bases and J by 0 bases, leaving 14 bases between them. CDR3 size: 15 residues. Germline CDR1 reads MDHEN; CDR2 reads SYDVKM. The CDR3 spells CASSGSGRSSYEQYF. The DNA of the CDR3 is TGTGCCAGCAGTGGCTCGGGACGGAGCTCCTACGAGCAGTACTTC.

V gene TRBV27 combines with J gene TRBJ2-6, with TRBD1 matching over 7 bases. CDR1 is MNHEY and CDR2 is SMNVEV in the germline V gene (reference sequence). Losses at the gene ends were 5 bases for V and 0 bases for J; bases not matched to a gene: 16. The CDR3 is 20 amino acids. The CDR3 reads CASSTYRQGDGGSGANVLTF. The CDR3 DNA is TGTGCCAGCAGTACATATAGACAGGGAGATGGAGGCTCTGGGGCCAACGTCCTGACTTTC.

The gene calls are TRBV2 and TRBJ2-6; TRBD1 matches at 10 bases. Germline loops: CDR1 SNHLY, CDR2 FYNNEI. The CDR3 runs to 16 residues. J was trimmed by 3 bases and V by 7 bases; bases with no gene match: 6. For the CDR3, the DNA is TGTGCCAGCATCCCGGGACAGGGGATTGGGGCCAACGTCCTGACTTTC. This encodes CASIPGQGIGANVLTF.

The rearrangement links TRBV4-1 to TRBJ1-3; D gene ambiguous. V was shortened by 4 bases and J by 4 bases, with 17 bases between the two germline ends. This CDR3 region has 16 residues. The germline gives CDR1 MGHRA, CDR2 YSYEKL. DNA of the CDR3: TGCGCCAGCAGCCTTGGTTTGGAACCGAACGGAAACACCATATATTTT. Translated: CASSLGLEPNGNTIYF.

J is TRBJ2-7 and V is TRBV28, with D unresolved. The V gene's germline CDR1 is MDHEN and CDR2 SYDVKM. V shed 1 base and J shed 6 bases, with 10 bases lying between them. This CDR3 region has 13 residues. The CDR3 here is CASSLSGSREQYF. The CDR3 DNA is TGTGCCAGCAGTTTATCGGGCAGCCGCGAGCAGTACTTC.

The chain links TRBV15 to TRBJ2-3; perhaps TRBD2 as D (5 bases). Deletions cut 1 base from V and 7 bases from J, with 9 bases between. The CDR3 length is 13 residues. Germline-derived CDR1 and CDR2 are LNHNV and YYDKDF (reference sequence). The DNA of the CDR3 is TGTGCCACCAGCAGAGGGCGAGGGAATACGCAGTATTTT. Its translation: CATSRGRGNTQYF.

The chain links TRBV11-3 to TRBJ2-3; the D is unclear. The CDR3 sequence is 13 residues long. Germline CDR1 SGHNT, CDR2 YENEEA. Trimming removed 8 bases from V and 3 bases from J, with 12 bases in between. The CDR3 sequence is CASGPALTDTQYF. CDR3 DNA: TGTGCCAGCGGCCCCGCCTTAACAGATACGCAGTATTTT.

The chain has TRBV19 and TRBJ2-5, with TRBD1 matching 12 bases. The V and J ends lost 2 bases and 5 bases, in that order; junction bases with no gene match: 6. Germline CDR1 LNHDA, CDR2 SQIVND (reference sequence). The CDR3 totals 16 residues. The CDR3 coding sequence is TGTGCCAGTAGTATATCGGGACAGGGGGCAATGGAGACCCAGTACTTC. It yields the protein CASSISGQGAMETQYF.

This clone was found a few times. A single base is all that separates this from a far larger clone, so a read error is likely. The chain recombines TRBV30 with TRBJ2-5; tentatively, D is TRBD1 (6 bases). Germline CDR1 is GTSNPN and CDR2 is SVGIG (reference sequence). This CDR3 spans 14 amino acids. The chain's CDR3 is CAWSRQVRQETRYF. The CDR3 bases are TGTGCCTGGAGCCGACAGGTTCGACAAGAGACCCGGTACTTC.

This rearrangement joins TRBV28 to TRBJ2-7; 9 nucleotides line up with TRBD2. This CDR3 spans 15 amino acids. The trim removed 5 bases at V and 6 bases at J, leaving 11 bases unmatched. Germline V gene sequence: CDR1 MDHEN, CDR2 SYDVKM. DNA of the CDR3: TGTGCCAGCAGTCCCCCCCTTAGCGGGAGAGCCGAGCAGTACTTC. Amino acids: CASSPPLSGRAEQYF. The variable domain in full, with the rest retrieved from reference TRBV28 and TRBJ2-7, is DVKVTQSSRYLVKRTGEKVFLECVQDMDHENMFWYRQDPGLGLRLIYFSYDVKMKEKGDIPEGYSVSREKKERFSLILESASTNQTSMYLCASSPPLSGRAEQYFGPGTRLTVT.